What follows are 28 T cell receptor beta chains derived from one specimen sequenced in a study of shared clonotypes between healthy human individuals. Assay: immunoSEQ multiplex PCR; the TCRdb copy retains only in-frame clones and omits some. The sample carries some 2,400,000 clones, approximately 94% recorded once. The sequenced sample consisted of naive CD4+ T cells sorted from blood. As to subset: CD45RA+ positively selected. These receptors came from a young man in good health.

In the case of this clone: Other DNA sequences in the same sample also yield this CDR3. The chain links TRBV5-1 to TRBJ1-2; 7 bases are shared with TRBD1. The length of the CDR3 is 13 residues. J lost 4 bases, V lost 2 bases, and 2 bases had no gene match. CDR1 and CDR2 from the germline V gene are SGHRS and YFSETQ. CDR3: CASSLGQVYGYTF. The CDR3 coding sequence is TGCGCCAGCAGCTTAGGACAGGTCTATGGCTACACCTTC.

J is TRBJ1-2 and V is TRBV19; a possible D gene is TRBD1 (5 bases). The V end was cut by 10 bases, the J end by 4 bases, with 19 bases between. There are 14 residues in the CDR3. The germline gives CDR1 LNHDA, CDR2 SQIVND (reference sequence). The CDR3 DNA reads as TGTGCCACCGCGCCGGGACCGCTCGTCTATGGCTACACCTTC. It translates to CATAPGPLVYGYTF.

The chain employs TRBV4-1 and TRBJ2-3; D call uncertain. The CDR3 contains 17 residues. V was clipped by 1 base and J by 4 bases, with 18 bases between them. Germline CDR1 reads MGHRA; CDR2 reads YSYEKL. CDR3 protein: CASSQGPGWMVPDTQYF. The CDR3 nucleotides are TGCGCCAGCAGCCAAGGTCCAGGTTGGATGGTCCCAGATACGCAGTATTTT.

This chain joins TRBV18 and TRBJ2-5; D is unclear. CDR1 is KGHSH and CDR2 is LQKENI in the germline V gene. This CDR3 is 14 amino acids long. The V and J ends lost 0 bases and 0 bases respectively, with 5 bases between them. The CDR3 protein is CASSPPADQETQYF. The CDR3 DNA sequence: TGTGCCAGCTCACCACCGGCTGACCAAGAGACCCAGTACTTC.

V is TRBV10-3 and J is TRBJ2-1; TRBD2 matches at 11 bases. From germline, CDR1 is ENHRY and CDR2 SYGVKD. V lost 6 bases, J lost 2 bases, and 3 bases stayed unmatched. The CDR3 spans 15 residues. This CDR3 reads CAISSTSGAYNEQFF. The CDR3 DNA reads TGTGCCATCAGCTCGACTAGCGGGGCCTACAATGAGCAGTTCTTC.

The chain combines TRBV2 with TRBJ1-4; possible D gene TRBD1, 5 bases. V lost 4 bases to trimming and J lost 3 bases, with 12 bases between them. CDR1 SNHLY and CDR2 FYNNEI come from the germline V gene. The CDR3 extends over 15 amino acids. The CDR3 here is CASSVHRGPNEKLFF. The DNA for the CDR3 is TGTGCCAGCAGTGTCCATAGGGGACCTAATGAAAAACTGTTTTTT.

The chain is built from TRBV10-2 and TRBJ2-5; D perhaps matches TRBD1 (7 bases). V dropped 6 bases and J dropped 5 bases, with 16 bases sitting between them. CDR1 is WSHSY and CDR2 is SAAADI in the germline V gene. The length of the CDR3 is 14 residues. The CDR3 nucleotides read TGCGCCAGCAGGCAACTAGCAGGGGGTGAGACCCAGTACTTC. It is translated as CASRQLAGGETQYF.

This chain connects TRBV18 to TRBJ1-1; D might be TRBD1 (5 bases). The germline V gene encodes CDR1 KGHSH and CDR2 LQKENI. The length of the CDR3 is 16 residues. Trimming pared 3 bases from V and 0 bases from J, leaving 14 bases between. The CDR3, as DNA: TGTGCCAGCTCACCTACGGGACCGCAAATGAACACTGAAGCTTTCTTT. Amino acids: CASSPTGPQMNTEAFF.

This clone turned up a few times. The genes are TRBV4-1 and TRBJ2-7; D is ambiguous. Germline CDR1 is MGHRA and CDR2 is YSYEKL. This CDR3 is built from 16 residues. The V end was cut by 4 bases, the J end by 1 base, with 17 bases between. CDR3 nucleotide sequence: TGCGCCAGCAGCCCAACTCCACAGAGTTGGTCCTACGAGCAGTACTTC. Residues: CASSPTPQSWSYEQYF.

About this clone: The same CDR3 also results from other DNA sequences found in this sample. This rearrangement joins TRBV6-5 to TRBJ1-6; no reliable D call. This CDR3 comprises 13 residues. V was pared by 0 bases and J by 7 bases, with 4 bases between. Germline V gives CDR1 MNHEY, CDR2 SVGAGI. CDR3 amino acids: CASSYSRNSPLHF. The CDR3 nucleotides read TGTGCCAGCAGTTACTCGAGAAATTCACCCCTCCACTTT.

This sequence joins TRBV27 and TRBJ2-5; a weak D match, TRBD1 (5 bases). The CDR3 is 17 residues long. With 5 bases removed from V and 3 bases from J, the gap between germline ends came to 22 bases. From germline, CDR1 is MNHEY and CDR2 SMNVEV (reference sequence). CDR3 nucleotides: TGTGCCAGCAGTCGCGCCGCCGCGGCTGGGGCAAAAGAGACCCAGTACTTC. Translated, it gives CASSRAAAAGAKETQYF.

V is TRBV5-1 and J is TRBJ1-2; possibly TRBD1 for D (5 bases). Trimming removed 3 bases at V and 5 bases at J, with 11 bases between. This CDR3 region has 13 residues. Germline CDR1 reads SGHRS; CDR2 reads YFSETQ. In DNA form, the CDR3 reads TGCGCCAGCAGCTCGGACATAGGGTATGGCTACACCTTC. It codes for CASSSDIGYGYTF.

The chain recombines TRBV12-2 with TRBJ2-4. TRBV12-2 is classified as a pseudogene. This CDR3 contains 18 residues. The CDR3 DNA sequence: TGTGCAAGTCGCTTAGCCATCAATGGGGAACTAGCCAAAAACATTCAGTACTTC. Translation: CASRLAINGELAKNIQYF.

The chain combines TRBV7-9 with TRBJ2-7, with D maybe TRBD1 (5 bases). There are 14 residues in the CDR3. The V gene lost 6 bases and the J gene lost 0 bases, with 12 bases spanning the gap. The germline V gene encodes CDR1 SEHNR and CDR2 FQNEAQ (reference sequence). The CDR3 is CASSSRQSSYEQYF. The DNA of the CDR3 is TGTGCCAGCAGTTCACGACAGAGCTCCTACGAGCAGTACTTC.

V and J are TRBV14 and TRBJ2-7; the match to TRBD2 covers 9 bases. V was pared by 5 bases and J by 7 bases, with 12 bases of the junction left unmatched. CDR3 size: 15 residues. CDR1 and CDR2 (germline): SGHDN, FVKESK. CDR3 coding DNA: TGTGCCAGCAGCGAAGGAGCGGGGGGCCTCTTAGAGCAGTACTTC. Translated: CASSEGAGGLLEQYF. The whole variable domain, remainder taken from reference TRBV14 and TRBJ2-7, is EAGVTQFPSHSVIEKGQTVTLRCDPISGHDNLYWYRRVMGKEIKFLLHFVKESKQDESGMPNNRFLAERTGGTYSTLKVQPAELEDSGVYFCASSEGAGGLLEQYFGPGTRLTVT.

The chain is built from TRBV28 and TRBJ2-1; 12 bases are a match to TRBD2. The CDR3 consists of 17 residues. Per the germline V gene, CDR1 is MDHEN and CDR2 is SYDVKM. Trimming removed 7 bases from V and 7 bases from J; junction bases left unmatched: 14. In DNA form, the CDR3 reads TGTGCCAGCACCACCTTAATAATGACTAGCGGGGGTAATGAGCAGTTCTTC. This encodes CASTTLIMTSGGNEQFF.

Regarding this clone: Additional DNA sequences in this sample encode the identical CDR3. V and J are TRBV7-9 and TRBJ1-1, with a possible D match to TRBD1 (5 bases). Germline-derived CDR1 and CDR2 are SEHNR and FQNEAQ (reference sequence). This CDR3 has 15 amino acids. V was trimmed by 0 bases and J by 1 base, leaving 9 bases between them. CDR3 sequence: CASSLAGGTNTEAFF. The DNA for the CDR3 is TGTGCCAGCAGCTTAGCCGGAGGGACGAACACTGAAGCTTTCTTT.

The V call is TRBV7-2, the J call TRBJ1-2, with 9 bases matching TRBD1. Per germline, CDR1 SGHTA and CDR2 FQGNSA. Trimming took 4 bases from V and 3 from J; bases not matched to a gene: 9. The CDR3 sequence is 16 residues long. The CDR3 DNA reads as TGTGCCAGCAGCTCCGGACAGGGGATTTCTCACTATGGCTACACCTTC. Its protein is CASSSGQGISHYGYTF.

The chain joins TRBV21-1 to TRBJ1-2; the table's D call of TRBD1 was not tested on the DNA. TRBV21-1 is flagged as a pseudogene. The CDR3 is 17 amino acids. CDR3 protein: CASSRRQPRPLNYGYTF. The CDR3 nucleotides are TGTGCCAGCAGCCGTCGACAGCCTCGCCCTCTTAACTATGGCTACACCTTC.

J is TRBJ2-7 and V is TRBV30, with D perhaps matching TRBD1 or TRBD2 (5 bases each). Trimming took off 5 bases at V and 2 bases at J, with 25 bases between the two ends. Germline CDR1 GTSNPN, CDR2 SVGIG (reference sequence). This CDR3 is built from 17 residues. CDR3 sequence (DNA): TGTGCCTGGGTAGGACGGGGCTCTACACTATACCCCTACGAGCAGTACTTC. Its translation: CAWVGRGSTLYPYEQYF.

This clone was counted once. Other DNA sequences in this sample translate to the same CDR3. The chain joins TRBV18 to TRBJ1-2; D is unresolved. V shed 3 bases and J shed 6 bases, with 11 bases lying between them. The CDR3 extends over 13 amino acids. The V gene's germline CDR1 is KGHSH and CDR2 LQKENI. CDR3 sequence reads: CASSPRGTDGYTF. In DNA, the CDR3 is TGTGCCAGCTCACCTCGTGGCACGGATGGCTACACCTTC.

To note about this clone: At the DNA level, this CDR3 is encoded by other sequences in the same sample as well. The chain has TRBV5-1 and TRBJ2-2, with D possibly TRBD1 on 5 matching bases. CDR3 length: 15 amino acids. Germline lookup yields CDR1 SGHRS and CDR2 YFSETQ. The V and J ends lost 2 bases and 1 base respectively, with 9 bases between them. The CDR3 reads CASSLGRVNTGELFF. CDR3 in DNA: TGCGCCAGCAGCTTAGGCAGGGTGAACACCGGGGAGCTGTTTTTT.

V gene TRBV28 combines with J gene TRBJ2-5, with TRBD2 identical over 9 bases. With 5 bases clipped from V and 5 bases from J, the junction kept 6 bases outside the gene matches. This CDR3 is 14 amino acids long. CDR1 and CDR2 (germline): MDHEN, SYDVKM. The CDR3: CASSVAGGLETQYF. The DNA for the CDR3 is TGTGCCAGCAGTGTTGCGGGGGGGTTGGAGACCCAGTACTTC.

The rearrangement uses TRBV4-1 and TRBJ2-5; 13 bases match TRBD2. CDR1 and CDR2 (germline): MGHRA, YSYEKL. Trimming cost V 4 bases and J 9 bases; bases outside gene matches: 5. The CDR3 consists of 14 residues. As DNA, the CDR3 is TGCGCCAGCAGCCCCGGACTAGCGGGAGCGGCCCAGTACTTC. Translated, it gives CASSPGLAGAAQYF.

This sequence joins TRBV2 and TRBJ2-5; a possible D gene is TRBD1 (6 bases). CDR3 length: 15 residues. Trimming took off 5 bases at V and 5 bases at J, with 18 bases between the two ends. Germline assignment: CDR1 SNHLY and CDR2 FYNNEI. This chain's CDR3 is CASSLLRQAHETQYF. CDR3 sequence (DNA): TGTGCCAGCAGTCTTCTTCGACAGGCCCATGAGACCCAGTACTTC.

The gene calls are TRBV2 and TRBJ2-2; 8 bases agree with TRBD2. Germline V gives CDR1 SNHLY, CDR2 FYNNEI. The length of the CDR3 is 19 residues. V gave up 5 bases and J gave up 4 bases; unmatched junction bases: 18. The CDR3 bases are TGTGCCAGCAGTTCGACGGGGGGGCATGTGTTTGCTGGCACCGGGGAGCTGTTTTTT. Its protein is CASSSTGGHVFAGTGELFF.

J is TRBJ1-2 and V is TRBV5-1; 7 nucleotides match TRBD1. This CDR3 comprises 15 residues. The germline V gene has CDR1 SGHRS and CDR2 YFSETQ. Losses at the gene ends were 0 bases for V and 4 bases for J; bases not matched to a gene: 6. The CDR3 region is CASSLGRQGSYGYTF. The CDR3 region has the DNA TGCGCCAGCAGCTTGGGACGACAGGGTTCCTATGGCTACACCTTC.

The gene calls are TRBV10-1 and TRBJ1-1; TRBD1 matches 11 bases. Germline CDR1 reads WNHNN; CDR2 reads SYGVQD (reference sequence). Unmatched junction bases numbered 1, after V lost 5 bases and J lost 5 bases. This CDR3 comprises 13 residues. The CDR3 nucleotides read TGCGCCAGCAGTCGGGACAGGGGGACTGAAGCTTTCTTT. Protein sequence: CASSRDRGTEAFF.